These 23 T cell receptor beta chains were sequenced from one sample in a study of OX40 agonist ivuxolimab in advanced cancers. The table came from immunoSEQ multiplex PCR; TCRdb's copy has only in-frame clones and leaves some out. The sample carries about 73,000 clones, about 85% recorded once. The specimen comprised CD4+ or CD8+ T cells sorted from blood, sampled in a trial of the OX40 agonist ivuxolimab. Receptors were obtained from an adult with an advanced solid tumor such as melanoma, head and neck, liver or kidney cancer.

A few counts support this clone. The V and J genes are TRBV6-5 and TRBJ1-1, with TRBD1 matching 7 bases. Germline V gene data show CDR1 as MNHEY and CDR2 as SVGAGI. The CDR3 runs to 16 residues. J was trimmed by 1 base and V by 4 bases; bases with no gene match: 9. This chain's CDR3 is CASSLVTGAPNTEAFF. The CDR3 DNA reads TGTGCCAGCAGTTTGGTTACAGGGGCGCCGAACACTGAAGCTTTCTTT.

This chain uses TRBV9 with TRBJ1-1, with no clear D. The CDR3 length is 17 residues. The V gene's germline CDR1 is SGDLS and CDR2 YYNGEE. V was shortened by 0 bases and J by 0 bases, with 15 bases between the two germline ends. The CDR3 here is CASSVVGPPGLNTEAFF. The CDR3, as DNA: TGTGCCAGCAGCGTAGTTGGCCCCCCGGGGTTGAACACTGAAGCTTTCTTT.

This clone was recorded once. This chain connects TRBV5-1 to TRBJ2-5; no definite D call. The CDR3 is 15 residues long. Germline V lookup: CDR1 SGHRS, CDR2 YFSETQ. V lost 1 base and J 1 base, leaving 11 bases between the germline ends. CDR3 amino acids: CASSLYERPQETQYF. The CDR3 DNA is TGCGCCAGCAGCTTGTATGAGCGTCCCCAAGAGACCCAGTACTTC.

This rearrangement joins TRBV7-2 to TRBJ1-1, with TRBD1 as a possible D gene (6 bases). CDR1 is SGHTA and CDR2 is FQGNSA in the germline V gene. V lost 5 bases and J 3 bases, leaving 13 bases between the germline ends. CDR3 length: 14 amino acids. CDR3 amino acids: CASSPRTVDTEAFF. DNA for the CDR3: TGTGCCAGCAGCCCCCGGACAGTTGACACTGAAGCTTTCTTT.

The CDR3 coding sequence is TGCGCCAGCAGCTTGGAGGCTAGCGGGGGGTCCGTGGTCGATACGCAGTATTTT. It yields the protein CASSLEASGGSVVDTQYF. The chain couples TRBV5-1 to TRBJ2-3; 11 nucleotides match TRBD2. Trimming cost V 0 bases and J 6 bases; bases outside gene matches: 12. The CDR3 covers 18 residues. CDR1 and CDR2 (germline): SGHRS, YFSETQ. Looking up the rest from reference TRBV5-1 and TRBJ2-3 gives the full variable domain: KAGVTQTPRYLIKTRGQQVTLSCSPISGHRSVSWYQQTPGQGLQFLFEYFSETQRNKGNFPGRFSGRQFSNSRSEMNVSTLELGDSALYLCASSLEASGGSVVDTQYFGPGTRLTVL.

This chain joins TRBV7-9 and TRBJ1-3; the D is unclear. The germline V gene has CDR1 SEHNR and CDR2 FQNEAQ (reference sequence). This CDR3 is built from 13 residues. V lost 8 bases to trimming and J lost 0 bases, with 8 bases between them. The CDR3 reads CASGPNSGNTIYF. The DNA of the CDR3 is TGTGCCAGCGGACCGAACTCTGGAAACACCATATATTTT.

The chain recombines TRBV5-1 with TRBJ1-6; 7 nucleotides align to TRBD1. This CDR3 is 16 amino acids long. Looked up from germline, CDR1 is SGHRS and CDR2 is YFSETQ. Trimming removed 4 bases from V and 1 base from J; junction bases left unmatched: 5. The CDR3 DNA is TGCGCCAGCAGCCAGGGGGAGAATTCCTATAATTCACCCCTCCACTTT. Translation gives CASSQGENSYNSPLHF.

This chain uses TRBV11-2 with TRBJ2-3; D is perhaps TRBD1 or TRBD2 (6 bases each). Germline V gene sequence: CDR1 SGHAT, CDR2 FQNNGV. V gave up 5 bases and J gave up 11 bases, with 14 bases separating them. The CDR3 is 12 residues long. In nucleotides, the CDR3 is TGTGCCAGCAGCCCCTACAGGGAGGTGCAGTATTTT. Translated: CASSPYREVQYF.

The chain carries TRBV25-1 and TRBJ2-1; TRBD1 agrees at 8 bases. The V gene end was trimmed by 7 bases and the J gene end by 5 bases; junction bases not matched to a gene: 10. CDR3 length: 15 residues. Looked up from germline, CDR1 is MGHDK and CDR2 is SYGVNS. This chain's CDR3 is CASTNPGTGDNEQFF. In DNA form, the CDR3 reads TGTGCCAGCACTAACCCCGGGACAGGAGACAATGAGCAGTTCTTC.

The genes are TRBV27 and TRBJ1-6, with a tentative D call TRBD1 (6 bases). The ends were cut back, 6 bases at V and 8 bases at J, with 17 bases in the middle. Germline lookup yields CDR1 MNHEY and CDR2 SMNVEV (reference sequence). There are 15 residues in the CDR3. The CDR3 reads CASSLGGQGHSPLHF. The CDR3, as DNA: TGTGCCAGCAGCCTAGGGGGGCAGGGGCATTCACCCCTCCACTTT.

The V gene is TRBV6-5, the J gene TRBJ2-3; TRBD2 matches at 10 bases. The CDR3 has 16 residues. Trimming removed 4 bases from V and 2 bases from J; junction bases left unmatched: 6. Looked up from germline, CDR1 is MNHEY and CDR2 is SVGAGI. CDR3 bases: TGTGCCAGCAGTTTCAGCGGGGGGGCTTACACAGATACGCAGTATTTT. Translation gives CASSFSGGAYTDTQYF.

As DNA, the CDR3 is TGTGCCAGCAGCTTAAGGACAGGGGGACACAATGAGCAGTTCTTC. This codes for CASSLRTGGHNEQFF. V is TRBV7-3 and J is TRBJ2-1, with TRBD1 matching over 10 bases. The V segment lost 1 base and the J segment 5 bases; nucleotides outside the gene matches: 2. Germline loops: CDR1 SGHTA, CDR2 FQGTGA. This CDR3 is 15 amino acids long.

The chain links TRBV19 to TRBJ2-1; D is undetermined. Germline V gene lookup returns CDR1 LNHDA and CDR2 SQIVND (reference sequence). With 1 base removed from V and 6 bases from J, the gap between germline ends came to 7 bases. The CDR3 runs 13 residues. The CDR3 bases are TGTGCCAGTAGTATAGGCAGCTCCAATGAGCAGTTCTTC. Protein: CASSIGSSNEQFF.

The gene calls are TRBV5-5 and TRBJ2-5, with 7 nucleotides matching TRBD2. Germline V CDR1 and CDR2: SGHKS, YYEKEE (reference sequence). V was clipped by 4 bases and J by 2 bases; unmatched bases: 17. The CDR3 runs to 18 residues. CDR3: CASSVGEGRVLGQETQYF. CDR3 coding DNA: TGTGCCAGCAGCGTGGGGGAGGGAAGGGTACTAGGGCAAGAGACCCAGTACTTC.

This clone has just one count. V gene TRBV4-2 combines with J gene TRBJ1-2; D possibly corresponds to TRBD1 (5 bases). The germline CDR1 and CDR2 sequences are LGHNA and YNFKEQ. V dropped 0 bases and J dropped 0 bases, with 8 bases sitting between them. This CDR3 is built from 15 residues. CDR3 sequence (DNA): TGTGCCAGCAGCCAAGAAGGGGCAGCTAACTATGGCTACACCTTC. Translating it yields CASSQEGAANYGYTF.

The genes are TRBV11-2 and TRBJ1-1, with TRBD1 identical over 8 bases. V was clipped by 5 bases and J by 4 bases; unmatched bases: 6. This CDR3 spans 14 amino acids. Germline-derived CDR1 and CDR2 are SGHAT and FQNNGV. The CDR3 spells CASSLSGGGTEAFF. The CDR3 region has the DNA TGTGCCAGCAGCCTCTCAGGGGGCGGCACTGAAGCTTTCTTT.

The chain joins TRBV5-1 to TRBJ2-5, with 7 nucleotides matching TRBD1. Per the germline V gene, CDR1 is SGHRS and CDR2 is YFSETQ. CDR3 size: 13 residues. Trimming took 4 bases from V and 2 from J; bases not matched to a gene: 2. The CDR3 loop is CASSPGQQETQYF. As DNA, the CDR3 is TGCGCCAGCAGCCCGGGACAGCAAGAGACCCAGTACTTC. The full variable domain, completed using reference TRBV5-1 and TRBJ2-5, is KAGVTQTPRYLIKTRGQQVTLSCSPISGHRSVSWYQQTPGQGLQFLFEYFSETQRNKGNFPGRFSGRQFSNSRSEMNVSTLELGDSALYLCASSPGQQETQYFGPGTRLLVL.

This chain uses TRBV6-1 with TRBJ1-5; D uncertain. In germline, CDR1 is MNHNS, CDR2 SASEGT. The CDR3 is 14 amino acids. V lost 2 bases and J lost 0, with 5 bases in between. CDR3 loop: CASSERDSNQPQHF. The CDR3 region has the DNA TGTGCCAGCAGTGAACGGGATAGCAATCAGCCCCAGCATTTT.

DNA for the CDR3: TGCGCCAGCAGACCTCAACTAGCGGGGAACCACAATGAGCAGTTCTTC. It specifies CASRPQLAGNHNEQFF. The chain couples TRBV4-1 to TRBJ2-1; 10 nucleotides match TRBD2. The CDR3 consists of 16 residues. In germline, CDR1 is MGHRA, CDR2 YSYEKL. The ends lost 6 bases at V and 5 bases at J; junction bases unmatched: 10.

V usage is TRBV7-2 and J usage is TRBJ2-1, with D possibly matching TRBD2 (5 bases). Trimming took 5 bases from V and 9 from J, leaving 14 bases between them. The CDR3 runs to 13 residues. Germline V lookup: CDR1 SGHTA, CDR2 FQGNSA. CDR3 DNA: TGTGCCAGCAGCCCCCGGCCGGGGTTTGAGCAGTTCTTC. It codes for CASSPRPGFEQFF.

The chain couples TRBV6-1 to TRBJ1-2; a weak D match, TRBD1 (6 bases). Germline CDR1 reads MNHNS; CDR2 reads SASEGT. This CDR3 contains 17 residues. The V gene lost 0 bases and the J gene lost 4 bases, with 18 bases spanning the gap. The CDR3 here is CASSEAVSAGAGYGYTF. CDR3 nucleotides: TGTGCCAGCAGTGAAGCGGTGTCAGCGGGGGCGGGCTATGGCTACACCTTC.

The chain employs TRBV4-3 and TRBJ1-2, with D perhaps matching TRBD1 (5 bases). This CDR3 contains 15 residues. Germline V lookup: CDR1 LGHNA, CDR2 YSLEER. Trimming left V 4 bases short and J 3 bases short, with 15 bases between. CDR3 nucleotide sequence: TGCGCCAGCAGCCCCGACCCCGGAGGGGACTATGGCTACACCTTC. This gives the protein CASSPDPGGDYGYTF.

The chain carries TRBV10-3 and TRBJ1-1, with TRBD1 matching over 9 bases. The CDR3 extends over 13 amino acids. Germline V gene sequence: CDR1 ENHRY, CDR2 SYGVKD. Trimming cost V 7 bases and J 5 bases; bases outside gene matches: 5. The CDR3 nucleotides read TGTGCCATCATCGCGACAGGGGGGACTGAAGCTTTCTTT. Translation gives CAIIATGGTEAFF.